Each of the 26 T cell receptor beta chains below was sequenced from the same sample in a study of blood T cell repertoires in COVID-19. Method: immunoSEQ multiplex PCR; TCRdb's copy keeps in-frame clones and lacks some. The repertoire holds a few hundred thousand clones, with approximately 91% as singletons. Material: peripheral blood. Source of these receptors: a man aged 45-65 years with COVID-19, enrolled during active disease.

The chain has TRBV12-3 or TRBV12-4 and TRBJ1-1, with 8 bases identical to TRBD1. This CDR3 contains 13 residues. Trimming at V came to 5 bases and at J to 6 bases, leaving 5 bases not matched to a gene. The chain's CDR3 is CASSPQGAAEAFF. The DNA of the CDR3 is TGTGCCAGCAGTCCCCAGGGGGCGGCTGAAGCTTTCTTT.

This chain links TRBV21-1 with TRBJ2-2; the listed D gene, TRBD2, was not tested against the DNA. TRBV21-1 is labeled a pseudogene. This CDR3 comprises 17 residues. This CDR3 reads CASSKAGGSKNTGELFF. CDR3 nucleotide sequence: TGTGCCAGCAGCAAAGCGGGAGGGTCAAAGAACACCGGGGAGCTGTTTTTT.

CDR3 bases: TGTGCCAGCAGCCGGGATGGGCGTCCGCACACAGATACGCAGTATTTT. Protein sequence: CASSRDGRPHTDTQYF. The chain employs TRBV7-3 and TRBJ2-3, with D perhaps matching TRBD2 (5 bases). The V and J ends lost 5 bases and 2 bases respectively, with 17 bases between them. Germline V CDR1 and CDR2: SGHTA, FQGTGA. This CDR3 spans 16 amino acids. Looking up the rest from reference TRBV7-3 and TRBJ2-3 gives the full variable domain: GAGVSQTPSNKVTEKGKYVELRCDPISGHTALYWYRQSLGQGPEFLIYFQGTGAADDSGLPNDRFFAVRPEGSVSTLKIQRTERGDSAVYLCASSRDGRPHTDTQYFGPGTRLTVL.

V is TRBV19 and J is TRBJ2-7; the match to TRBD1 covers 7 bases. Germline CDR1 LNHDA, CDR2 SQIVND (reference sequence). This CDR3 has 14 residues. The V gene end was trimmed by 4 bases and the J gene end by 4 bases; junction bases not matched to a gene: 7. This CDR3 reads CASSTTGTDYEQYF. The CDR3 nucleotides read TGTGCCAGTAGTACAACCGGGACAGATTACGAGCAGTACTTC.

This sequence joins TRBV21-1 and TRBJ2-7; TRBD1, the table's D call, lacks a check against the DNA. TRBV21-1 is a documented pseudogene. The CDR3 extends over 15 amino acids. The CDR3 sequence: CASSGKDRSCHEQYF. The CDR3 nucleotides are TGTGCCAGCAGTGGCAAGGACAGGTCTTGTCACGAGCAGTACTTC.

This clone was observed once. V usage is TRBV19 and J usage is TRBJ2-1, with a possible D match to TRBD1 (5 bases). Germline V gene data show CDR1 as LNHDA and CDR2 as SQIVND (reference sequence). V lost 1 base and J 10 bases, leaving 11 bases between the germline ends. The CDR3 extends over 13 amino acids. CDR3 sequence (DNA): TGTGCCAGTAGTATAGTACCAGGGATCGAGCAGTTCTTC. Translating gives CASSIVPGIEQFF.

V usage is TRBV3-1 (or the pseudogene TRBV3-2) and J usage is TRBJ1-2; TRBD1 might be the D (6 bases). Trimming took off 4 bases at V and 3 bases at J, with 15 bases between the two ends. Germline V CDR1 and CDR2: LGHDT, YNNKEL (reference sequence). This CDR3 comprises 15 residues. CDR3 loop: CASSPWTDGDYGYTF. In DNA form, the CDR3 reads TGTGCCAGCAGCCCATGGACAGACGGAGACTATGGCTACACCTTC.

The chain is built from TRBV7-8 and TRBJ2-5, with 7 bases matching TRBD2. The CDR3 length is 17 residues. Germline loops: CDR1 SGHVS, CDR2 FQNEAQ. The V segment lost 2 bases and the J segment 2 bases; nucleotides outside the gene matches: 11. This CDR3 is CASSLWGIAGLQETQYF. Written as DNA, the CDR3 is TGTGCCAGCAGCTTATGGGGGATAGCGGGCCTACAAGAGACCCAGTACTTC.

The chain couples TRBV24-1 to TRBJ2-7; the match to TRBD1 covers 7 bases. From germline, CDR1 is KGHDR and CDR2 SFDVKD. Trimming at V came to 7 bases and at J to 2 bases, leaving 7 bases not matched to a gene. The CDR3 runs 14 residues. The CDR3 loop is CATRHRDRTYEQYF. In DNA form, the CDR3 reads TGTGCCACCAGGCACCGGGACAGAACCTACGAGCAGTACTTC.

For the CDR3, the DNA is TGTGCCAGCAGCTTAGGCGGCGGGGGGCAGTTCGAGCAGTACTTC. This sequence encodes CASSLGGGGQFEQYF. The chain employs TRBV11-2 and TRBJ2-7, with TRBD2 identical over 8 bases. The ends lost 1 base at V and 6 bases at J; junction bases unmatched: 8. The V gene's germline CDR1 is SGHAT and CDR2 FQNNGV. This CDR3 comprises 15 residues.

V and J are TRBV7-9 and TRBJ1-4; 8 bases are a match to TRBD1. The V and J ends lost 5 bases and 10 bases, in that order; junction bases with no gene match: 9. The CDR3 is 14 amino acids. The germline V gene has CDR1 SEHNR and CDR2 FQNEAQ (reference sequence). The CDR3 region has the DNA TGTGCCAGCAGCCAGGGGGCTCCAGGGGGAAAACTGTTTTTT. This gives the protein CASSQGAPGGKLFF.

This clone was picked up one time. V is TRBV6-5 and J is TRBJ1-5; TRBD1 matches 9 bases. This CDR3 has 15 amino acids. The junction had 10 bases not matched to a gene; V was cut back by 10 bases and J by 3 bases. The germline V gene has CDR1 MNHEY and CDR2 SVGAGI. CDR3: CATLYGTGHNQPQHF. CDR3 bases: TGTGCCACCTTATATGGGACAGGGCACAATCAGCCCCAGCATTTT.

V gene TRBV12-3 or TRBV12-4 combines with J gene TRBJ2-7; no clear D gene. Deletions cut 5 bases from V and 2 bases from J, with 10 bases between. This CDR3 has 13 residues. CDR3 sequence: CASSPRDTYEQYF. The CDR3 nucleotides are TGTGCCAGCAGTCCCCGAGACACCTACGAGCAGTACTTC.

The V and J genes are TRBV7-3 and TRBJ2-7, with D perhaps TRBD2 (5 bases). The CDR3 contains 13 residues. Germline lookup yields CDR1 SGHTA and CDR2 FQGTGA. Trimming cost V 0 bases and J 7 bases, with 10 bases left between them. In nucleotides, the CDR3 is TGTGCCAGCAGCTTAACTCGGGATGGGGAGCAGTACTTC. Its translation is CASSLTRDGEQYF.

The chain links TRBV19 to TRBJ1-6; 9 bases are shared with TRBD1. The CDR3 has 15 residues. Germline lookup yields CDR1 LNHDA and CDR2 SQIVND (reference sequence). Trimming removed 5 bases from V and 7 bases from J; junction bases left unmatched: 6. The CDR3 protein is CASSPDGQGNSPLHF. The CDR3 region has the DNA TGTGCCAGTAGTCCCGACGGACAGGGGAATTCACCCCTCCACTTT.

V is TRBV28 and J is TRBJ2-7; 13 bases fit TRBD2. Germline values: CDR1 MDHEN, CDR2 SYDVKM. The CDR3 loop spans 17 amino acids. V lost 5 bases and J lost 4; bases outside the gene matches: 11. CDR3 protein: CASSPIRTSGGSYEQYF. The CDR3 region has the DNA TGTGCCAGCAGTCCTATCCGGACTAGCGGGGGCTCATACGAGCAGTACTTC.

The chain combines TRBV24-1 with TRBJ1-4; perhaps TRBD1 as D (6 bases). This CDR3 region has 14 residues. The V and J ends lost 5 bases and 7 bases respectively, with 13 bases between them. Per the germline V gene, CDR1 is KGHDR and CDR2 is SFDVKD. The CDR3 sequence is CATSGTDPGEKLFF. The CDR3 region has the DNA TGTGCCACCAGTGGGACAGACCCCGGTGAAAAACTGTTTTTT.

The CDR3 region is CASSARGVLRSYNEQFF. The CDR3 DNA is TGTGCCAGCAGCGCTCGCGGGGTTTTACGCTCCTACAATGAGCAGTTCTTC. The chain links TRBV3-1 (or the pseudogene TRBV3-2) to TRBJ2-1; TRBD2 might be the D (6 bases). V dropped 5 bases and J dropped 0 bases, with 17 bases sitting between them. The CDR3 is 17 residues long. Germline V gene sequence: CDR1 LGHDT, CDR2 YNNKEL (reference sequence).

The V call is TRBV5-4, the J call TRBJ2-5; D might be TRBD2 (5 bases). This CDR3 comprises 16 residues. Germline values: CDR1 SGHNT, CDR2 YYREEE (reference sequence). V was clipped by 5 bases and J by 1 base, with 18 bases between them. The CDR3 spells CASSLLGAESQETQYF. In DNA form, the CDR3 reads TGTGCCAGCAGTCTCCTCGGAGCGGAAAGCCAAGAGACCCAGTACTTC.

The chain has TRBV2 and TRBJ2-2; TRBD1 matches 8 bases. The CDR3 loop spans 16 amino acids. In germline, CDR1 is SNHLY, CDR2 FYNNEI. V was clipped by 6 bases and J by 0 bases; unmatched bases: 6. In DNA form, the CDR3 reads TGTGCCAGCAGACCTGACAGGGGAGCGAACACCGGGGAGCTGTTTTTT. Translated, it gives CASRPDRGANTGELFF.

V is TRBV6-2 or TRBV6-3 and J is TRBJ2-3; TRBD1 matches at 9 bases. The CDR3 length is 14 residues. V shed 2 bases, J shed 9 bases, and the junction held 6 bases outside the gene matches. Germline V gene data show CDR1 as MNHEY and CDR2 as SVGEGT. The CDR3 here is CASSYGGGQGTQYF. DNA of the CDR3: TGTGCCAGCAGTTACGGGGGTGGACAGGGGACGCAGTATTTT.

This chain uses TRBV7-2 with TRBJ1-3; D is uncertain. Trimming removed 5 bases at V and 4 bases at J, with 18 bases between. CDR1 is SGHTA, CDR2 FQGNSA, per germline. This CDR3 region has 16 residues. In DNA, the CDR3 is TGTGCCAGCAGCCGTAAAATGTTTGGGCAAGGAAACACCATATATTTT. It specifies CASSRKMFGQGNTIYF.

CDR3 sequence: CASRPGQANEKLFF. The CDR3 DNA is TGTGCCAGCAGGCCTGGGCAAGCTAATGAAAAACTGTTTTTT. V gene TRBV28 combines with J gene TRBJ1-4; unclear D gene. Trimming left V 6 bases short and J 3 bases short, with 11 bases between. CDR3 length: 14 residues. Germline V gives CDR1 MDHEN, CDR2 SYDVKM.

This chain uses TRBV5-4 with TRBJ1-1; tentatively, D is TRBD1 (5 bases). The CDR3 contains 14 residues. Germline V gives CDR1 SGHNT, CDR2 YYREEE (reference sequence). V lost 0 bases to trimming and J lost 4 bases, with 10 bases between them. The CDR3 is CASSLEGWGTEAFF. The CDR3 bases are TGTGCCAGCAGCTTGGAGGGGTGGGGCACTGAAGCTTTCTTT.

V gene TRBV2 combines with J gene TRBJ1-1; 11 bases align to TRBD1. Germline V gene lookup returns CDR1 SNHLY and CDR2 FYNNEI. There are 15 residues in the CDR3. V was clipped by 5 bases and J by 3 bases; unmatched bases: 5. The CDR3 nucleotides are TGTGCCAGCAGTCGGGACAGGGGGGGCGACACTGAAGCTTTCTTT. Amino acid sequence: CASSRDRGGDTEAFF. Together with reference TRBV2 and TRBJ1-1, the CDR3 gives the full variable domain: EPEVTQTPSHQVTQMGQEVILRCVPISNHLYFYWYRQILGQKVEFLVSFYNNEISEKSEIFDDQFSVERPDGSNFTLKIRSTKLEDSAMYFCASSRDRGGDTEAFFGQGTRLTVV.

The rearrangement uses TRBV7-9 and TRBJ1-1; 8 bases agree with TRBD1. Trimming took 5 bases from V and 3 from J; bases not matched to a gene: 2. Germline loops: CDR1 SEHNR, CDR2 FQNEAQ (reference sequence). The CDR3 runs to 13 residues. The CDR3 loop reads CASSKQGDTEAFF. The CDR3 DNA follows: TGTGCCAGCAGCAAACAGGGGGACACTGAAGCTTTCTTT.